The source of this TCR beta chain is a study of tumor-infiltrating lymphocytes in primary liver carcinoma. Whole-study context: Staging placed the tumors at T1-T3 N0M0, and they measured about 4.2 to 10 cm across.

With a constant-region primer, TCR beta cDNA was made from approximately 520 ng of total RNA. Slightly modified ARM-PCR served as the procedure for the TCR beta libraries. These libraries came from three rounds of nested multiplex PCR. The first two PCR rounds used TRBV1-TRBV30 forward primers with a C-beta reverse primer, approximately 11 cycles each. One entry per CDR3 protein results from TCRdb running MiXCR on the multiplex PCR reads. This table holds around 99,000 distinct CDR3 sequences, 68% found once. This clonotype has ten or more counts. Its target is not known. Per the germline V gene, CDR1 is SQVTM and CDR2 is ANQGSEA. V was pared by 4 bases and J by 0 bases, with 7 bases between. This CDR3 has 12 residues. Study-level findings and limits: In tumor-adjacent and tumor-blood pairs, overlap was lower than in tumor region pairs.

The source material, about 18-33 mg of unsorted bulk tissue, was used to co-extract RNA and DNA. The patients presented with primary liver carcinoma, which was managed through surgical resection. The study enrolled treatment-naive patients with chronic HBV infection. The sequence was obtained from a man aged 35 to 55 with primary liver carcinoma and hepatitis B virus infection. The V call is TRBV29-1, the J call TRBJ2-7; no clear D. Input material: tumor-adjacent normal liver tissue. The CDR3 protein is CSVGANSYEQYF. CDR3 DNA sequence: TGCAGCGTTGGGGCCAACTCCTACGAGCAGTACTTC.